Below, 23 T cell receptor beta chains from the same sample are listed, as sequenced in a study of cytomegalovirus exposure and HLA in healthy donors. Profiling relied on immunoSEQ multiplex PCR, and the TCRdb table lists in-frame clones only, not all of them. The table records 55,000 to 65,000 clones, approximately 90% of them present only once. Specimen: PBMCs. These TCRs come from a man younger than 35 in good health and CMV-seronegative.

Concerning this clone itself: Other nucleotide sequences from this sample produce the same CDR3. The chain recombines TRBV7-9 with TRBJ2-1; TRBD2 might be the D (6 bases). Trimming left V 4 bases short and J 1 base short, with 8 bases between. Germline CDR1 and CDR2: SEHNR and FQNEAQ (reference sequence). This CDR3 comprises 14 residues. The DNA for the CDR3 is TGTGCCAGCAGCTCGGGACTTTCCTACAATGAGCAGTTCTTC. Protein product: CASSSGLSYNEQFF. Based on the CDR3 plus reference TRBV7-9 and TRBJ2-1, the full variable domain is DTGVSQNPRHKITKRGQNVTFRCDPISEHNRLYWYRQTLGQGPEFLTYFQNEAQLEKSRLLSDRFSAERPKGSFSTLEIQRTEQGDSAMYLCASSSGLSYNEQFFGPGTRLTVL.

This clone was picked up a small number of times. The chain carries TRBV25-1 and TRBJ2-1; TRBD1 might be the D (6 bases). The length of the CDR3 is 14 residues. CDR1 MGHDK and CDR2 SYGVNS come from the germline V gene. V lost 2 bases and J 7 bases, leaving 12 bases between the germline ends. CDR3 residues: CASSEHRELNEQFF. The CDR3 coding sequence is TGTGCCAGCAGTGAACACAGGGAGTTGAATGAGCAGTTCTTC.

This chain uses TRBV6-1 with TRBJ2-7; TRBD2 matches at 12 bases. Per the germline V gene, CDR1 is MNHNS and CDR2 is SASEGT. Trimming removed 1 base from V and 3 bases from J; junction bases left unmatched: 1. This CDR3 is built from 15 residues. The CDR3: CASSEGLAGVYEQYF. Here the CDR3 DNA reads TGTGCCAGCAGTGAAGGACTAGCGGGAGTCTACGAGCAGTACTTC.

The chain couples TRBV5-6 to TRBJ2-7; D perhaps matches TRBD2 (6 bases). V was pared by 3 bases and J by 2 bases, with 18 bases between. The CDR3 is 16 amino acids. Germline lookup yields CDR1 SGHDT and CDR2 YYEEEE. The CDR3 DNA reads as TGTGCCAGCAGCTACCCCGGGGGAGGCCTCCCCTACGAGCAGTACTTC. Its translation is CASSYPGGGLPYEQYF.

The J gene is TRBJ1-1, the V gene TRBV2; possibly TRBD1 for D (6 bases). The CDR3 runs to 12 residues. V lost 8 bases, J lost 1 base, and 8 bases lay in between. Germline CDR1 is SNHLY and CDR2 is FYNNEI. CDR3 DNA sequence: TGTGCCAGCGGACAGACGAACACTGAAGCTTTCTTT. Protein: CASGQTNTEAFF.

The chain has TRBV7-3 and TRBJ2-6, with 7 bases matching TRBD1. Germline V gives CDR1 SGHTA, CDR2 FQGTGA. The CDR3 is 16 amino acids. V lost 5 bases, J lost 0 bases, and 4 bases stayed unmatched. The CDR3 bases are TGTGCCAGCAGCAAGCCAGGGGGCTCTGGGGCCAACGTCCTGACTTTC. Translation: CASSKPGGSGANVLTF. Filled out from reference TRBV7-3 and TRBJ2-6, the complete variable domain reads GAGVSQTPSNKVTEKGKYVELRCDPISGHTALYWYRQSLGQGPEFLIYFQGTGAADDSGLPNDRFFAVRPEGSVSTLKIQRTERGDSAVYLCASSKPGGSGANVLTFGAGSRLTVL.

The chain joins TRBV4-2 to TRBJ2-3, with 9 bases identical to TRBD1. V lost 2 bases and J lost 2; bases outside the gene matches: 5. The CDR3 has 16 amino acids. Germline CDR1 and CDR2: LGHNA and YNFKEQ. CDR3 residues: CASSQRDRDITDTQYF. DNA for the CDR3: TGTGCCAGCAGCCAAAGGGACAGGGATATCACAGATACGCAGTATTTT.

The chain couples TRBV5-6 to TRBJ2-7, with TRBD1 matching over 9 bases. This CDR3 is built from 14 residues. Germline assignment: CDR1 SGHDT and CDR2 YYEEEE. V was pared by 4 bases and J by 3 bases, with 5 bases of the junction left unmatched. The CDR3 sequence is CASSTGTGFYEQYF. In DNA, the CDR3 is TGTGCCAGCAGCACCGGGACAGGGTTCTACGAGCAGTACTTC.

The V call is TRBV6-1, the J call TRBJ1-1; possible D gene TRBD1, 6 bases. V shed 1 base and J shed 1 base, with 19 bases lying between them. The CDR3 covers 18 residues. Germline CDR1 reads MNHNS; CDR2 reads SASEGT. The CDR3 loop reads CASSEVQQGTIRNTEAFF. The CDR3 DNA is TGTGCCAGCAGTGAAGTCCAACAGGGCACTATAAGGAACACTGAAGCTTTCTTT.

CDR3 nucleotide sequence: TGTGCCAGCAGCCAACCCCTAGACGGGAGTGACACCGGGGAGCTGTTTTTT. Translation gives CASSQPLDGSDTGELFF. V gene TRBV4-2 combines with J gene TRBJ2-2; weak D call: TRBD2 (6 bases). Germline loops: CDR1 LGHNA, CDR2 YNFKEQ. This CDR3 is 17 amino acids long. Trimming stripped 2 bases from V and 3 bases from J, with 16 bases between.

The chain recombines TRBV4-2 with TRBJ2-1; 7 nucleotides align to TRBD2. V was clipped by 0 bases and J by 6 bases; unmatched bases: 11. The germline V gene has CDR1 LGHNA and CDR2 YNFKEQ. CDR3 length equals 17 residues. The CDR3 bases are TGTGCCAGCAGCCAAGATCTACTGGCTAGCGGTGGCAATGAGCAGTTCTTC. This translates into CASSQDLLASGGNEQFF.

This chain joins TRBV10-2 and TRBJ2-2; weak D call: TRBD1 (5 bases). The ends were cut back, 3 bases at V and 3 bases at J, with 5 bases in the middle. The CDR3 sequence is 13 residues long. Germline V gives CDR1 WSHSY, CDR2 SAAADI. The CDR3 DNA reads TGCGCCAGCAGTGACAGGGACACCGGGGAGCTGTTTTTT. Translation: CASSDRDTGELFF.

This chain joins TRBV6-1 and TRBJ1-2; D unclear. The germline V gene encodes CDR1 MNHNS and CDR2 SASEGT. V shed 6 bases and J shed 5 bases, with 10 bases lying between them. The CDR3 is made up of 12 amino acids. This CDR3 is CASRTRQYGYTF. CDR3 bases: TGTGCCAGCAGAACTAGGCAGTATGGCTACACCTTC.

V gene TRBV7-3 combines with J gene TRBJ2-1; 11 nucleotides match TRBD2. In germline, CDR1 is SGHTA, CDR2 FQGTGA. The CDR3 is 15 amino acids. J was trimmed by 7 bases and V by 1 base; bases with no gene match: 3. The CDR3 coding sequence is TGTGCCAGCAGCTTAATGGCTAGCGGGAGGAATGAGCAGTTCTTC. Its translation is CASSLMASGRNEQFF.

The V call is TRBV7-2, the J call TRBJ2-2; TRBD2 is a possible D gene (5 bases). CDR1 SGHTA and CDR2 FQGNSA come from the germline V gene. The ends were cut back, 3 bases at V and 4 bases at J, with 12 bases in the middle. CDR3 length: 15 amino acids. The CDR3 coding sequence is TGTGCCAGCAGCTTTTCTGGACTTGGCACCGGGGAGCTGTTTTTT. Its translation: CASSFSGLGTGELFF.

The table lists this clone with a count of one. The gene calls are TRBV11-3 and TRBJ2-5, with D possibly matching TRBD1 (6 bases). Germline CDR1 SGHNT, CDR2 YENEEA. The CDR3 contains 12 residues. With 6 bases removed from V and 5 bases from J, the gap between germline ends came to 10 bases. CDR3: CASRGTSETQYF. The CDR3, as DNA: TGTGCCAGCAGAGGGACATCTGAGACCCAGTACTTC.

V is TRBV15 and J is TRBJ1-1, with no clear D. The CDR3 has 17 amino acids. V dropped 1 base and J dropped 10 bases, with 25 bases sitting between them. CDR1 is LNHNV and CDR2 is YYDKDF in the germline V gene (reference sequence). The CDR3 coding sequence is TGTGCCACCAGCAGAGTCCCGCTGGGCGGGAATAACGCCGTAGCTTTCTTT. Its translation is CATSRVPLGGNNAVAFF. Looking up the rest from reference TRBV15 and TRBJ1-1 gives the full variable domain: DAMVIQNPRYQVTQFGKPVTLSCSQTLNHNVMYWYQQKSSQAPKLLFHYYDKDFNNEADTPDNFQSRRPNTSFCFLDIRSPGLGDTAMYLCATSRVPLGGNNAVAFFGQGTRLTVV.

The chain carries TRBV27 and TRBJ2-3; 9 positions match TRBD1. Germline V gene sequence: CDR1 MNHEY, CDR2 SMNVEV (reference sequence). The CDR3 runs to 18 residues. The junction had 11 bases not matched to a gene; V was cut back by 4 bases and J by 0 bases. The CDR3 DNA reads TGTGCCAGCAGTTCCCAAACAGGGGGCATTATGAGCACAGATACGCAGTATTTT. It yields the protein CASSSQTGGIMSTDTQYF.

V and J are TRBV7-2 and TRBJ2-7, with TRBD2 identical over 13 bases. Germline V gene sequence: CDR1 SGHTA, CDR2 FQGNSA. The CDR3 totals 16 residues. The V and J ends lost 1 base and 7 bases, in that order; junction bases with no gene match: 7. CDR3 DNA sequence: TGTGCCAGCAGCTTAGGGGCAGGACTAGCGGGAGCGGAGCAGTACTTC. Its protein is CASSLGAGLAGAEQYF.

The rearrangement links TRBV6-5 to TRBJ1-3; no firm D call. The CDR3 covers 14 residues. Trimming stripped 6 bases from V and 0 bases from J, with 9 bases between. Germline assignment: CDR1 MNHEY and CDR2 SVGAGI. The CDR3 spells CASRAHHSGNTIYF. CDR3 nucleotide sequence: TGTGCCAGCAGGGCACACCACTCTGGAAACACCATATATTTT.

This chain links TRBV19 with TRBJ1-2; TRBD1 matches 10 bases. The J segment lost 8 bases and the V segment lost 5 bases, leaving 11 bases of the junction unmatched. Germline V gene lookup returns CDR1 LNHDA and CDR2 SQIVND (reference sequence). The CDR3 has 15 amino acids. The CDR3 sequence is CASSRPGQGSRGYTF. CDR3 sequence (DNA): TGTGCCAGTAGTCGGCCGGGACAGGGGTCGCGAGGCTACACCTTC.

This clone was observed once. The chain combines TRBV6-1 with TRBJ2-2; a possible D gene is TRBD2 (6 bases). Germline assignment: CDR1 MNHNS and CDR2 SASEGT. The germline V and J ends were trimmed by 3 bases and 5 bases, with 13 bases remaining between them. The CDR3 is made up of 15 amino acids. CDR3 in amino acids: CASSDSGLSTGELFF. The DNA of the CDR3 is TGTGCCAGCAGTGATTCGGGACTGTCGACCGGGGAGCTGTTTTTT.

The sample holds one count of this clone. The rearrangement links TRBV4-1 to TRBJ1-4; D ambiguous. The germline gives CDR1 MGHRA, CDR2 YSYEKL. This CDR3 is 16 amino acids long. V lost 1 base, J lost 8 bases, and 17 bases lay in between. CDR3 residues: CASSQVLVGLGEKLFF. In DNA, the CDR3 is TGCGCCAGCAGCCAAGTCTTAGTCGGACTCGGGGAAAAACTGTTTTTT.